The present T cell receptor beta chain was sequenced within a study of blood T cell repertoires in COVID-19. TCRdb's copy holds only in-frame clones and misses some; the assay was immunoSEQ multiplex PCR. The data contain some 42,000 clones, about 77% of them singletons. This TCR derives from an elderly man with acute or convalescent COVID-19. Sequencing was carried out using peripheral blood.

In DNA, the CDR3 is TGTGCCAGCAGCTTAGGAAGGAGAGGGTCCTCCGATATGGACTACACCTTC. Amino acid sequence: CASSLGRRGSSDMDYTF. The rearrangement links TRBV7-9 to TRBJ1-2; no clear D. The V and J ends lost 1 base and 10 bases respectively, with 25 bases between them. Germline lookup yields CDR1 SEHNR and CDR2 FQNEAQ (reference sequence). The CDR3 totals 17 residues.